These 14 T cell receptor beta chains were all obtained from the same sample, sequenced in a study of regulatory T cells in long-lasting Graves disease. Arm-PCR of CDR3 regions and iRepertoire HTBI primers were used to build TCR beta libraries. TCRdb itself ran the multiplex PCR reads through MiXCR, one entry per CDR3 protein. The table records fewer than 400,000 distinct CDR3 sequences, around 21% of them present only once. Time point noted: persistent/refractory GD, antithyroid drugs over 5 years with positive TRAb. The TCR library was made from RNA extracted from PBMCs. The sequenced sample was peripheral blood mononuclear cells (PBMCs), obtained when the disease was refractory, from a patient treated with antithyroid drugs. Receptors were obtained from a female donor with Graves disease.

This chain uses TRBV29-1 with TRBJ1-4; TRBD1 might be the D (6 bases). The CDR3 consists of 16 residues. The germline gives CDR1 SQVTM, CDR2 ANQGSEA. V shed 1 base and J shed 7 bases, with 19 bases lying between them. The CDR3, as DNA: TGCAGCGTTGAAGTTCAGGGGAGTAGCGATAGTGAAAAACTGTTTTTT. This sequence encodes CSVEVQGSSDSEKLFF. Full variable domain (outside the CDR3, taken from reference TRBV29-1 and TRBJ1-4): SAVISQKPSRDICQRGTSLTIQCQVDSQVTMMFWYRQQPGQSLTLIATANQGSEATYESGFVIDKFPISRPNLTFSTLTVSNMSPEDSSIYLCSVEVQGSSDSEKLFFGSGTQLSVL.

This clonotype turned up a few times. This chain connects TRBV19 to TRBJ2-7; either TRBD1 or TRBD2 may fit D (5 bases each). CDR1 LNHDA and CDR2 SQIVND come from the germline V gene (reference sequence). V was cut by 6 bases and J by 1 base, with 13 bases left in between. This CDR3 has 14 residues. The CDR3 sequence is CASSPGLQSYEQYF. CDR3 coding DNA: TGTGCCAGTAGCCCGGGGCTTCAATCCTACGAGCAGTACTTC.

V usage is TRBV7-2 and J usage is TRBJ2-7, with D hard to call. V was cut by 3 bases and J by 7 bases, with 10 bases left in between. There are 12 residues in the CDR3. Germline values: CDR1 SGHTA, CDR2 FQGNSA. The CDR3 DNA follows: TGTGCCAGCAGCTTCCTCCAGATGGAGCAGTACTTC. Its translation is CASSFLQMEQYF.

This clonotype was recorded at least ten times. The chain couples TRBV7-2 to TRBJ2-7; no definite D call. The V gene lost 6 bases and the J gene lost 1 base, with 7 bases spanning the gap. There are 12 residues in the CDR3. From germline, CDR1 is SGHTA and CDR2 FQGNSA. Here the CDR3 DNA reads TGTGCCAGCAGTTTTCCTTCCTACGAGCAGTACTTC. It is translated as CASSFPSYEQYF.

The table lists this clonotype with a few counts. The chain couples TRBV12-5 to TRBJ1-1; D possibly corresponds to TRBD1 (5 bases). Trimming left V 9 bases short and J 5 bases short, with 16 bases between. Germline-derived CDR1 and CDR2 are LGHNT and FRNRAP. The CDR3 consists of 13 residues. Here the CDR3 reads CASKGRSVTEAFF. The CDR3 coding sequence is TGTGCTAGCAAGGGGCGGTCGGTGACTGAAGCTTTCTTT.

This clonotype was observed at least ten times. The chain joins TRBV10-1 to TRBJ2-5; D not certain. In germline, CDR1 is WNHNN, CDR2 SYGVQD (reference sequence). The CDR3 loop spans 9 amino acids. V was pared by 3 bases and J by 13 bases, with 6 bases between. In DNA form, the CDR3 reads TGCGCCAGCAGTGACTACTCGTACTTC. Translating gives CASSDYSYF.

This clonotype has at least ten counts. In DNA form, the CDR3 reads TGTGCCAGCAGCTTTGGGGTGGGAGGAGAGACCCAGTACTTC. Protein product: CASSFGVGGETQYF. The chain joins TRBV11-2 to TRBJ2-5, with D maybe TRBD2 (6 bases). Germline values: CDR1 SGHAT, CDR2 FQNNGV. V gave up 3 bases and J gave up 4 bases, with 12 bases separating them. This CDR3 is built from 14 residues.

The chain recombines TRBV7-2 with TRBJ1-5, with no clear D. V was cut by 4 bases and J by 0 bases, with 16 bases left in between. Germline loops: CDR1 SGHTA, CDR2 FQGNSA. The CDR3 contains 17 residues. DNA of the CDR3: TGTGCCAGCAGCTCTTACGGTCGGGGAATTAGCAATCAGCCCCAGCATTTT. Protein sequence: CASSSYGRGISNQPQHF.

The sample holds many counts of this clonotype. The CDR3 region is CASSLITRRAGTF. The CDR3 nucleotides read TGTGCCAGCAGTTTAATCACACGCAGAGCGGGGACCTTC. This chain connects TRBV12-3 or TRBV12-4 to TRBJ1-2; D unresolved. Trimming cost V 2 bases and J 14 bases, with 18 bases left between them. CDR3 length equals 13 residues.

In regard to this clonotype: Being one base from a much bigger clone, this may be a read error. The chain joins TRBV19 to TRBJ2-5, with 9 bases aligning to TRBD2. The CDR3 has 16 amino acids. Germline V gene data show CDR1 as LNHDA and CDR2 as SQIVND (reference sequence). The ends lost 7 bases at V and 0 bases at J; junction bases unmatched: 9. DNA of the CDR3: TGTGCCAGTAACCCTAGCGGGACCCTGTACCAAGAGACCCAGTACTTC. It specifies CASNPSGTLYQETQYF. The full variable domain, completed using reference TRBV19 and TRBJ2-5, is DGGITQSPKYLFRKEGQNVTLSCEQNLNHDAMYWYRQDPGQGLRLIYYSQIVNDFQKGDIAEGYSVSREKKESFPLTVTSAQKNPTAFYLCASNPSGTLYQETQYFGPGTRLLVL.

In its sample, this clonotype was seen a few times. The CDR3 spells CASGLGSGDTDTQYF. CDR3 nucleotides: TGTGCTAGTGGTTTGGGTAGCGGAGACACAGATACGCAGTATTTT. The chain combines TRBV12-5 with TRBJ2-3; D perhaps matches TRBD2 (6 bases). Germline V CDR1 and CDR2: LGHNT, FRNRAP. V lost 1 base, J lost 2 bases, and 10 bases lay in between. The CDR3 spans 15 residues.

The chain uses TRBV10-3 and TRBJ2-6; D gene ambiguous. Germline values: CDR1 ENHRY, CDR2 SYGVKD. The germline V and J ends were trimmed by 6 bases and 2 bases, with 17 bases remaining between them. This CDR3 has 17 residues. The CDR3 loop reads CAIRPDPIKTGANVLTF. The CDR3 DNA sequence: TGTGCCATCAGACCGGACCCGATTAAAACTGGGGCCAACGTCCTGACTTTC.

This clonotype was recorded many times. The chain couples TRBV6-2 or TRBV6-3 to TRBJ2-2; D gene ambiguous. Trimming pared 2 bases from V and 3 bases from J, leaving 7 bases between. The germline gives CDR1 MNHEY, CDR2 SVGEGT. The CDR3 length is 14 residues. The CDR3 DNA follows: TGTGCCAGCAGTTACGGCCTTTACACCGGGGAGCTGTTTTTT. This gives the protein CASSYGLYTGELFF.

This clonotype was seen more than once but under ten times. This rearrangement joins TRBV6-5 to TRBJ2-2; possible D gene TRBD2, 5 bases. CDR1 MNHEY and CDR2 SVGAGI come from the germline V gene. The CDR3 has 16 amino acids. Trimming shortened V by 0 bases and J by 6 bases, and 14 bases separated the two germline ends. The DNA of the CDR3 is TGTGCCAGCAGTTACTCACGAGGGAAAACTGCCGGGGAGCTGTTTTTT. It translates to CASSYSRGKTAGELFF.